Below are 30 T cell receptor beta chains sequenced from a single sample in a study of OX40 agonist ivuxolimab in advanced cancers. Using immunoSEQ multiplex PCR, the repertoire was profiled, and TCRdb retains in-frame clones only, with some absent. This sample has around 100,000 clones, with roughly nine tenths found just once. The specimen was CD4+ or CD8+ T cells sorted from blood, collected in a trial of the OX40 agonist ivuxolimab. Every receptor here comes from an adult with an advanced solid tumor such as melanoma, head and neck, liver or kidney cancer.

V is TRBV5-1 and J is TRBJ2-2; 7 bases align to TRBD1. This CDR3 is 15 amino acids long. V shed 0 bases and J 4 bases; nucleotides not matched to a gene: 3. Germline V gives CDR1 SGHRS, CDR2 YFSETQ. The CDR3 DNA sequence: TGCGCCAGCAGCTTGGCAGACAGGGCCACCGGGGAGCTGTTTTTT. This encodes CASSLADRATGELFF. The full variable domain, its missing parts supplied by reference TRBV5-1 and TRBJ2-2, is KAGVTQTPRYLIKTRGQQVTLSCSPISGHRSVSWYQQTPGQGLQFLFEYFSETQRNKGNFPGRFSGRQFSNSRSEMNVSTLELGDSALYLCASSLADRATGELFFGEGSRLTVL.

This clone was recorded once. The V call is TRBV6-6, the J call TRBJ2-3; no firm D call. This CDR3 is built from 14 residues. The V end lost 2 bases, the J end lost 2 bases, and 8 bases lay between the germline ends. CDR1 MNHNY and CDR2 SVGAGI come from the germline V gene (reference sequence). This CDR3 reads CASSYPGATDTQYF. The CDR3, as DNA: TGTGCCAGCAGTTACCCCGGAGCCACAGATACGCAGTATTTT.

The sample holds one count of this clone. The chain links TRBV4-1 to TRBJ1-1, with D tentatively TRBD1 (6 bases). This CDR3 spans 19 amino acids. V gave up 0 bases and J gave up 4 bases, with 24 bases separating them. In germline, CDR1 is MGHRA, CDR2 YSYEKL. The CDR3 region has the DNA TGCGCCAGCAGCCAAGAAGTAGAGAGGAGGGCAGGGGTGGGCACTGAAGCTTTCTTT. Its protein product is CASSQEVERRAGVGTEAFF.

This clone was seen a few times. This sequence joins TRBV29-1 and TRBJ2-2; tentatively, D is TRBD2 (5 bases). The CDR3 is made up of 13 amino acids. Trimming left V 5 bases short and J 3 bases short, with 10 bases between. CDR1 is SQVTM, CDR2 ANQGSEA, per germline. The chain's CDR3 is CSVLATDTGELFF. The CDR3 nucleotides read TGCAGCGTTTTAGCGACCGACACCGGGGAGCTGTTTTTT.

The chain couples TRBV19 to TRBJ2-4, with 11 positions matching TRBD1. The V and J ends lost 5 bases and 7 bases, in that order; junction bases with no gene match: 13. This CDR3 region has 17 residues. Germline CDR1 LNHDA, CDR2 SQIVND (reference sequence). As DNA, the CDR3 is TGTGCCAGTAGTCCATCCGGGACAGGGGGGACGTATAACATTCAGTACTTC. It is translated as CASSPSGTGGTYNIQYF. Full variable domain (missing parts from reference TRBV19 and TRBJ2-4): DGGITQSPKYLFRKEGQNVTLSCEQNLNHDAMYWYRQDPGQGLRLIYYSQIVNDFQKGDIAEGYSVSREKKESFPLTVTSAQKNPTAFYLCASSPSGTGGTYNIQYFGAGTRLSVL.

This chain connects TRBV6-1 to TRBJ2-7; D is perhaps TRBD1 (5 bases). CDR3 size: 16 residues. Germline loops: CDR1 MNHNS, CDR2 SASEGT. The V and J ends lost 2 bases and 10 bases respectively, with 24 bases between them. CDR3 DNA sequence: TGTGCCAGCAGTGAACTCAGTAGGGGATCGCCTTCAGGACAGTACTTC. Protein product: CASSELSRGSPSGQYF.

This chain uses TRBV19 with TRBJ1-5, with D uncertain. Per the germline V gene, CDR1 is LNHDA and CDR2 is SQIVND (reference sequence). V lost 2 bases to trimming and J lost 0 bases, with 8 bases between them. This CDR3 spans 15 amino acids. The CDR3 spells CASSITQDSNQPQHF. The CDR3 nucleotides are TGTGCCAGTAGTATAACTCAGGATAGCAATCAGCCCCAGCATTTT.

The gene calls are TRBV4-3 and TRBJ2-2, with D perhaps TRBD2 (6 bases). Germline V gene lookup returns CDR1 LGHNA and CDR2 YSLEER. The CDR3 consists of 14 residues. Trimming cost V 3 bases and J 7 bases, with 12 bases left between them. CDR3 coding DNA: TGCGCCAGCAGCCAGGCGGGGCAAAACGGGGAGCTGTTTTTT. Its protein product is CASSQAGQNGELFF.

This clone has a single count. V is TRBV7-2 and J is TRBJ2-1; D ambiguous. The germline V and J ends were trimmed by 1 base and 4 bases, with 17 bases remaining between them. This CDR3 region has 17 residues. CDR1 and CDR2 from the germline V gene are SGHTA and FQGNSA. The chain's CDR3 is CASSLVSGSHNYNEQFF. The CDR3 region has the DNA TGTGCCAGCAGCTTAGTTTCTGGGTCCCACAATTACAATGAGCAGTTCTTC.

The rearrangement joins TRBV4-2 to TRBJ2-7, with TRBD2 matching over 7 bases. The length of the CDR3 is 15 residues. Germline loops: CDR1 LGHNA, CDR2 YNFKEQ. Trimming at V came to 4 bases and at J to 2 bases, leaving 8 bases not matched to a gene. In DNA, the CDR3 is TGTGCCAGCAGCCGAGGGACTACCGAGACCTACGAGCAGTACTTC. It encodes CASSRGTTETYEQYF.

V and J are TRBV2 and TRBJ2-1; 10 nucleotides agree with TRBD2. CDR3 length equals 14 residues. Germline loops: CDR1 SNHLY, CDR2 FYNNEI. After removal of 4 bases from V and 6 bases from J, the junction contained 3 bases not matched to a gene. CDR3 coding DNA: TGTGCCAGCAGTGTAGCGGGAGGTTTCAATGAGCAGTTCTTC. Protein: CASSVAGGFNEQFF.

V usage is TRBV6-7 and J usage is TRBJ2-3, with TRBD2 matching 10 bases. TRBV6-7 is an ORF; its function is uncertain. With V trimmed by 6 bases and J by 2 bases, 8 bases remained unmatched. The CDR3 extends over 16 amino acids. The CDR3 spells CASRSSGRRFTDTQYF. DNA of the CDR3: TGTGCCAGCAGGTCTAGCGGGAGAAGATTCACAGATACGCAGTATTTT.

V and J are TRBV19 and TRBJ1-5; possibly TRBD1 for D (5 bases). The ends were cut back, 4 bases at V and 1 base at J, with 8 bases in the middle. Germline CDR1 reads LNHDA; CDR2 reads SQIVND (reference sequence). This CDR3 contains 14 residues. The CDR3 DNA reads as TGTGCCAGTAGTAATACAGGAAGCAATCAGCCCCAGCATTTT. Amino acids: CASSNTGSNQPQHF. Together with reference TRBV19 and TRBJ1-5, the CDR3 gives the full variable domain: DGGITQSPKYLFRKEGQNVTLSCEQNLNHDAMYWYRQDPGQGLRLIYYSQIVNDFQKGDIAEGYSVSREKKESFPLTVTSAQKNPTAFYLCASSNTGSNQPQHFGDGTRLSIL.

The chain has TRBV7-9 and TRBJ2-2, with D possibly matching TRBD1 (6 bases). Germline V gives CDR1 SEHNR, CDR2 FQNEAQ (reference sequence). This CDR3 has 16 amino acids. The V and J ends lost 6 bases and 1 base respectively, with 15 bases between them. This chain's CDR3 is CASRRRDTLNTGELFF. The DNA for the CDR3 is TGTGCCAGCAGGCGCCGGGACACCCTGAACACCGGGGAGCTGTTTTTT.

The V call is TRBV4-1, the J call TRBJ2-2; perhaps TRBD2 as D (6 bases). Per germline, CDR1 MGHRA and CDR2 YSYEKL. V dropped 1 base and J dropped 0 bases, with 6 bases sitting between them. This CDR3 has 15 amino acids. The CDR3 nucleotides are TGCGCCAGCAGCCAAGCTAGCGCGAACACCGGGGAGCTGTTTTTT. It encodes CASSQASANTGELFF.

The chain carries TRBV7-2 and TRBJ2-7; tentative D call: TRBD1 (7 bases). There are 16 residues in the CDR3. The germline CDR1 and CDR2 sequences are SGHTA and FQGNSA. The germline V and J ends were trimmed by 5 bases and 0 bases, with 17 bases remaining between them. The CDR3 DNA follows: TGTGCCAGCAGCCCCATAAGACAGGGAGGCTCCTACGAGCAGTACTTC. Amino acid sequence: CASSPIRQGGSYEQYF.

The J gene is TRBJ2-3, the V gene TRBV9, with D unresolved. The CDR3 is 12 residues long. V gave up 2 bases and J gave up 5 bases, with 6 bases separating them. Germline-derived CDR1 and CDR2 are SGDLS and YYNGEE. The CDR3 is CASSVPGDTQYF. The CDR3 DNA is TGTGCCAGCAGCGTTCCGGGAGATACGCAGTATTTT.

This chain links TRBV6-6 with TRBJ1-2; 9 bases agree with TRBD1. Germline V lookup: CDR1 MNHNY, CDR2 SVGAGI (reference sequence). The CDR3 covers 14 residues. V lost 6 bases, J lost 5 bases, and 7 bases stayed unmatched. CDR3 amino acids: CASRLLGQGYGYTF. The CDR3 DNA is TGTGCCAGCAGACTCCTGGGACAGGGTTATGGCTACACCTTC.

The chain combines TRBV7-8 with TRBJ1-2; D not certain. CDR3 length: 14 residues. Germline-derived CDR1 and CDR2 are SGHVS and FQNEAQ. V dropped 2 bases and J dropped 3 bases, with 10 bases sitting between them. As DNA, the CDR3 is TGTGCCAGCAGCTTAAATCGCGGCGACTATGGCTACACCTTC. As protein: CASSLNRGDYGYTF.

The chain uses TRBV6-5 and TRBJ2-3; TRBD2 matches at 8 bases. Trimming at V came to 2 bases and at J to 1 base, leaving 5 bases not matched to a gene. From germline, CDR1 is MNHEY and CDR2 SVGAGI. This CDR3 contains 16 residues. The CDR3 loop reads CASSYHQTSGTDTQYF. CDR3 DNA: TGTGCCAGCAGTTACCACCAGACTAGCGGCACAGATACGCAGTATTTT.

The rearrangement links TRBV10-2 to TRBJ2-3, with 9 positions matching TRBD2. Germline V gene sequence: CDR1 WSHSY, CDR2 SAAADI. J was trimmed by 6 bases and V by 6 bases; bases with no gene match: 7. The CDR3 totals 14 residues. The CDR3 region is CASSVAGAPDTQYF. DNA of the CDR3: TGCGCCAGCAGCGTAGCGGGAGCCCCCGATACGCAGTATTTT.

The CDR3 is CASSVRAEAINEKLFF. In DNA, the CDR3 is TGCGCCAGCAGCGTCCGGGCGGAGGCCATTAATGAAAAACTGTTTTTT. The chain is built from TRBV4-3 and TRBJ1-4; D remains unclear. The germline CDR1 and CDR2 sequences are LGHNA and YSLEER. Trimming left V 5 bases short and J 4 bases short, with 17 bases between. CDR3 length: 16 residues.

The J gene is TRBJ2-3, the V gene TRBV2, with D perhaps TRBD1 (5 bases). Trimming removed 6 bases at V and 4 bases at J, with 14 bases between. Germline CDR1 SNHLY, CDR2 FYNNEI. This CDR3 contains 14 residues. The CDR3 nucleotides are TGTGCCAGCAGCGGCAGGGTACGTTCAGATACGCAGTATTTT. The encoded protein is CASSGRVRSDTQYF.

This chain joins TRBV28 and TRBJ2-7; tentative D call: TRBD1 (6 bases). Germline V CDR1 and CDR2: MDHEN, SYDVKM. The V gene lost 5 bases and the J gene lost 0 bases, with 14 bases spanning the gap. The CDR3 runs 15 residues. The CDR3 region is CASSRPLGASYEQYF. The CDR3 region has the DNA TGTGCCAGCAGTCGCCCTTTGGGGGCCTCCTACGAGCAGTACTTC.

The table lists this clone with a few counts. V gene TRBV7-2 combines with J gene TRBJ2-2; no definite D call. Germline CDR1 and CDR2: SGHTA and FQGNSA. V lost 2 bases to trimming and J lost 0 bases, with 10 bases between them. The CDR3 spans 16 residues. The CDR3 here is CASSLSAVSNTGELFF. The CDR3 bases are TGTGCCAGCAGCTTATCCGCGGTGTCGAACACCGGGGAGCTGTTTTTT.

The CDR3 here is CASSPQGAGYGYTF. The CDR3 nucleotides are TGTGCCAGCAGCCCGCAGGGGGCAGGCTATGGCTACACCTTC. The chain uses TRBV7-2 and TRBJ1-2; 8 bases agree with TRBD1. The V and J ends lost 5 bases and 4 bases, in that order; junction bases with no gene match: 6. The germline CDR1 and CDR2 sequences are SGHTA and FQGNSA. This CDR3 comprises 14 residues.

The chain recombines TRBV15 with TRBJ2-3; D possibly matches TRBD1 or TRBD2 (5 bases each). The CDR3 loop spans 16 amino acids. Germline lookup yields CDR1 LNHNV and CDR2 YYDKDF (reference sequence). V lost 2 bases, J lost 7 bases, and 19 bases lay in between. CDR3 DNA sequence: TGTGCCACCAGCAGATTCGCCCTTGGGGCCGGGAATACGCAGTATTTT. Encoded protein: CATSRFALGAGNTQYF.

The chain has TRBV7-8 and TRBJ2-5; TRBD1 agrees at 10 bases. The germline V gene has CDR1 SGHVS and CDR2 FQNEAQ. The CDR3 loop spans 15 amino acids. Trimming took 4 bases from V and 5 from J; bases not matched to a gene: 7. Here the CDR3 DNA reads TGTGCCAGCAGCTCCGCCGGGACAGGGGCGGAGACCCAGTACTTC. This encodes CASSSAGTGAETQYF.

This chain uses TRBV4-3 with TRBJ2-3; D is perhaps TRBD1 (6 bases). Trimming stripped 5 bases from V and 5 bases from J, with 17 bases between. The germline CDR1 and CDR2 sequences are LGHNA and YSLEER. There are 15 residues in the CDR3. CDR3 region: CASSYQGPSRDTQYF. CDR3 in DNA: TGCGCCAGCAGCTACCAGGGGCCGAGCCGAGATACGCAGTATTTT.

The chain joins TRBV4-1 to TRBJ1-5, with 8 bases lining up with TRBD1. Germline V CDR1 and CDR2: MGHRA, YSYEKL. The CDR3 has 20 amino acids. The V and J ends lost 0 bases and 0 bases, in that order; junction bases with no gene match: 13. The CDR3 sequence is CASSQEGGGGQGNSNQPQHF. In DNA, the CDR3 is TGCGCCAGCAGCCAAGAAGGGGGGGGAGGACAGGGCAATAGCAATCAGCCCCAGCATTTT.